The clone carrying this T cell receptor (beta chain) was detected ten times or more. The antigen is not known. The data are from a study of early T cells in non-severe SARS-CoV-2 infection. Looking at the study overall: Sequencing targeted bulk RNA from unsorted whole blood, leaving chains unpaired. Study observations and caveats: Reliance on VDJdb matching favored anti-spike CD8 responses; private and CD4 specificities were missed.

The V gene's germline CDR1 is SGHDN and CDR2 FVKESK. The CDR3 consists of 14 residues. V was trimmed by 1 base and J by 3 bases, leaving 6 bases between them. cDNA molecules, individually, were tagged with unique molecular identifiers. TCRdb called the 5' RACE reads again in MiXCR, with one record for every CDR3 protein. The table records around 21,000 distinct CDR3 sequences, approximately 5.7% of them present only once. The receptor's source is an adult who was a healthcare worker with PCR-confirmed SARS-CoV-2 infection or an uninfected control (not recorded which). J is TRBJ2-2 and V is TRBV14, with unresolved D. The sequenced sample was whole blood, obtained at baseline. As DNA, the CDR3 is TGTGCCAGCAGCCAAGGGACCTACACCGGGGAGCTGTTTTTT. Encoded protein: CASSQGTYTGELFF. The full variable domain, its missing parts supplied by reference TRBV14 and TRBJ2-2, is EAGVTQFPSHSVIEKGQTVTLRCDPISGHDNLYWYRRVMGKEIKFLLHFVKESKQDESGMPNNRFLAERTGGTYSTLKVQPAELEDSGVYFCASSQGTYTGELFFGEGSRLTVL.